This TCR beta chain was profiled in a study of spatial heterogeneity in lung cancer. Study conclusions and caveats: The study found that expanded intratumoral alpha and beta TCR counts tracked tumor mutation counts.

The table lists this clonotype with many counts. Antigen: not known. V trimming: 4 bases; J trimming: 0 bases; junction bases outside the gene matches: 5. The germline V gene encodes CDR1 ENHRY and CDR2 SYGVKD. This CDR3 comprises 16 residues. Time point specified: sample taken at primary tumor resection. TCRdb passed the 5' RACE reads through MiXCR, listing each CDR3 protein once. The repertoire holds over 15,000 distinct CDR3 sequences, 6% to 7% seen once, with 6.8% in the top ten. The gene calls are TRBV10-3 and TRBJ2-1, with 8 bases aligning to TRBD1. The receptor comes from a male donor with early-stage non-small cell lung cancer. The sequences come from lung tumor tissue, collected at surgery. CDR3: CAISGDRGSSYNEQFF. CDR3 nucleotide sequence: TGTGCCATCAGTGGAGACAGGGGAAGCTCCTACAATGAGCAGTTCTTC.